Presented here are 7 T cell receptor beta chains from one specimen sequenced in a study of blood T cell repertoires in COVID-19. Assay: immunoSEQ multiplex PCR; the TCRdb copy retains only in-frame clones and omits some. The data contain approximately 160,000 clones, 80% to 85% of them seen just once; the ten biggest clones take up 9.1%. The sequencing input was peripheral blood. Receptors originate from a woman aged 80 or over with active or convalescent COVID-19.

V is TRBV11-3 and J is TRBJ2-7; tentative D call: TRBD1 (5 bases). CDR3 size: 13 residues. V was clipped by 2 bases and J by 4 bases, with 9 bases between them. The germline V gene has CDR1 SGHNT and CDR2 YENEEA. CDR3 amino acids: CASSLPGYYEQYF. The DNA for the CDR3 is TGTGCCAGCAGCTTACCAGGGTATTACGAGCAGTACTTC.

Here the CDR3 DNA reads TGTGCCAGCAGCCCTCGGACAGGGGGCTTGTACGAGCAGTACTTC. This translates into CASSPRTGGLYEQYF. V is TRBV7-8 and J is TRBJ2-7; 11 bases match TRBD1. Germline assignment: CDR1 SGHVS and CDR2 FQNEAQ. V trimming: 5 bases; J trimming: 4 bases; junction bases outside the gene matches: 7. There are 15 residues in the CDR3.

This sequence joins TRBV27 and TRBJ1-5, with D possibly matching TRBD1 (6 bases). The CDR3 consists of 14 residues. With 5 bases removed from V and 0 bases from J, the gap between germline ends came to 8 bases. Looked up from germline, CDR1 is MNHEY and CDR2 is SMNVEV (reference sequence). DNA for the CDR3: TGTGCCAGCAGTCAGGGGCTTAGCAATCAGCCCCAGCATTTT. As protein: CASSQGLSNQPQHF.

Judged by abundance, this clone is hyperexpanded. The chain joins TRBV7-9 to TRBJ2-7; D gene unclear. The ends were cut back, 3 bases at V and 6 bases at J, with 12 bases in the middle. This CDR3 is built from 13 residues. Per the germline V gene, CDR1 is SEHNR and CDR2 is FQNEAQ (reference sequence). Here the CDR3 DNA reads TGTGCCAGCAGCTTTGTTGCCGTGAGCGAGCAGTACTTC. This encodes CASSFVAVSEQYF. Drawing the rest from reference TRBV7-9 and TRBJ2-7, the complete variable domain is DTGVSQNPRHKITKRGQNVTFRCDPISEHNRLYWYRQTLGQGPEFLTYFQNEAQLEKSRLLSDRFSAERPKGSFSTLEIQRTEQGDSAMYLCASSFVAVSEQYFGPGTRLTVT.

In this sample, this clone turned up once. CDR3 nucleotides: TGTGCCAGCAGCCGGGACAGGGCTCGGAGCTCTGGAAACACCATATATTTT. This encodes CASSRDRARSSGNTIYF. The chain is built from TRBV11-3 and TRBJ1-3, with TRBD1 matching over 9 bases. In germline, CDR1 is SGHNT, CDR2 YENEEA. The CDR3 is 17 amino acids. The J segment lost 0 bases and the V segment lost 5 bases, leaving 8 bases of the junction unmatched.

The V call is TRBV7-3, the J call TRBJ2-2; TRBD2 might be the D (6 bases). The V gene lost 8 bases and the J gene lost 1 base, with 14 bases spanning the gap. The CDR3 contains 15 residues. Germline values: CDR1 SGHTA, CDR2 FQGTGA. The CDR3 protein is CASAGAGLNTGELFF. In nucleotides, the CDR3 is TGTGCCAGCGCCGGCGCGGGGTTGAACACCGGGGAGCTGTTTTTT.

This clone has a single count. The chain links TRBV6-2 or TRBV6-3 to TRBJ1-1; D possibly corresponds to TRBD1 (5 bases). The CDR3 extends over 12 amino acids. The germline V and J ends were trimmed by 3 bases and 7 bases, with 9 bases remaining between them. Germline V gives CDR1 MNHEY, CDR2 SVGEGT. CDR3 residues: CASSYRGDEAFF. The CDR3 region has the DNA TGTGCCAGCAGTTATCGGGGGGATGAAGCTTTCTTT.